Following are 22 T cell receptor beta chains from one sample sequenced in a study of patients and donors after allogeneic stem cell transplantation (dated by TCRdb to the early 2020s). The method behind the library was RT-PCR. Sequencing instrument: NextSeq 550. TCRdb's own reprocessing of the public reads used fastp at Q25 and MiXCR and kept productive beta chains. Entries that share a CDR3 protein sequence are merged under the most common genes and DNA. The sample profile shows 410,000 or so distinct CDR3 sequences; 16% of them were found once. The top ten constitute 7.2% of the sample. The sample was blood, either unsorted or a sorted T cell fraction (not recorded which). Receptor source: a human donor who was either an allogeneic HSCT recipient or a stem cell or donor lymphocyte infusion donor (not recorded which). It is not recorded whose cells these are; they may come from a transplant donor.

There are a few counts of this clonotype. V is TRBV19 and J is TRBJ1-2; a possible D gene is TRBD1 (5 bases). The CDR3 loop spans 16 amino acids. Between the trimmed V and J ends, which lost 6 bases and 5 bases, there was a span of 22 bases. Per germline, CDR1 LNHDA and CDR2 SQIVND (reference sequence). For the CDR3, the DNA is TGTGCCAGTAGCCAACCCCCAGGGTCATTGAAGTATGGCTACACCTTC. Residues: CASSQPPGSLKYGYTF.

This clonotype appeared a few times. The chain has TRBV5-1 and TRBJ1-1, with no clear D. Germline V gene data show CDR1 as SGHRS and CDR2 as YFSETQ. Trimming removed 4 bases from V and 1 base from J, with 11 bases in between. The CDR3 contains 14 residues. CDR3 nucleotide sequence: TGCGCCAGCAGCGTAGGGCCGAAGAACACTGAAGCTTTCTTT. Protein product: CASSVGPKNTEAFF.

A few counts support this clonotype. The V and J genes are TRBV7-9 and TRBJ2-7; D unclear. Germline loops: CDR1 SEHNR, CDR2 FQNEAQ (reference sequence). The CDR3 covers 15 residues. The V end was cut by 6 bases, the J end by 7 bases, with 22 bases between. CDR3 nucleotides: TGTGCCAGCAGTCTTAAAGGAGAGGCCCACCAGGAGCAGTACTTC. Protein product: CASSLKGEAHQEQYF.

The chain employs TRBV18 and TRBJ2-7; no clear D. The V end was cut by 2 bases, the J end by 0 bases, with 17 bases between. The CDR3 has 17 amino acids. CDR1 is KGHSH, CDR2 LQKENI, per germline. The CDR3 reads CASSPFLPRTVSYEQYF. The DNA for the CDR3 is TGTGCCAGCTCACCATTTCTCCCCCGGACGGTCTCCTACGAGCAGTACTTC.

This clonotype came up a few times. The chain carries TRBV20-1 and TRBJ1-5; D may be TRBD1 (5 bases). Germline V gene sequence: CDR1 DFQATT, CDR2 SNEGSKA (reference sequence). The V end lost 6 bases, the J end lost 0 bases, and 9 bases lay between the germline ends. The CDR3 loop spans 13 amino acids. CDR3 DNA: TGCAGTGCAAAAGGACATAGCAATCAGCCCCAGCATTTT. Amino acid sequence: CSAKGHSNQPQHF.

This clonotype was seen many times. This chain joins TRBV6-1 and TRBJ1-2; D might be TRBD1 (6 bases). Trimming cost V 7 bases and J 1 base, with 13 bases left between them. CDR1 is MNHNS and CDR2 is SASEGT in the germline V gene. The CDR3 has 14 residues. CDR3 loop: CASNIDRHNYGYTF. The CDR3 bases are TGTGCCAGCAATATAGACAGGCATAACTATGGCTACACCTTC.

This clonotype was observed a few times. This chain connects TRBV11-2 to TRBJ2-1; tentatively, D is TRBD2 (5 bases). Trimming stripped 5 bases from V and 4 bases from J, with 15 bases between. The CDR3 has 15 amino acids. From germline, CDR1 is SGHAT and CDR2 FQNNGV. The DNA of the CDR3 is TGTGCCAGCAGCCTATACCGGGAATTTTACAATGAGCAGTTCTTC. Translating it yields CASSLYREFYNEQFF.

V gene TRBV20-1 combines with J gene TRBJ2-2, with 10 positions matching TRBD2. With 2 bases clipped from V and 3 bases from J, the junction kept 3 bases outside the gene matches. In germline, CDR1 is DFQATT, CDR2 SNEGSKA (reference sequence). The CDR3 consists of 15 residues. The CDR3 sequence: CSARPSGRYTGELFF. CDR3 nucleotides: TGCAGTGCTAGACCTAGCGGGAGATACACCGGGGAGCTGTTTTTT.

This clonotype was counted a few times. This chain links TRBV28 with TRBJ1-5; D gene uncertain. This CDR3 is 14 amino acids long. From germline, CDR1 is MDHEN and CDR2 SYDVKM. The germline V and J ends were trimmed by 3 bases and 2 bases, with 8 bases remaining between them. CDR3 region: CASSFRPGNQPQHF. DNA for the CDR3: TGTGCCAGCAGTTTCCGGCCTGGCAATCAGCCCCAGCATTTT.

The chain has TRBV20-1 and TRBJ2-7, with 8 bases that match TRBD2. CDR3 length equals 13 residues. Per germline, CDR1 DFQATT and CDR2 SNEGSKA (reference sequence). V lost 5 bases to trimming and J lost 4 bases; unmatched junction nucleotides: 7. CDR3 sequence reads: CSALGRAKYEQYF. The CDR3 bases are TGCAGTGCTCTCGGGAGGGCCAAGTACGAGCAGTACTTC.

Only a few counts were recorded for this clonotype. The chain has TRBV18 and TRBJ2-1, with TRBD2 identical over 9 bases. Germline V lookup: CDR1 KGHSH, CDR2 LQKENI. The V segment lost 0 bases and the J segment 7 bases; nucleotides outside the gene matches: 1. CDR3 length: 14 amino acids. The CDR3: CASSPPAGGNEQFF. The CDR3 DNA is TGTGCCAGCTCACCACCGGCGGGAGGGAATGAGCAGTTCTTC.

Ten or more counts support this clonotype. This sequence joins TRBV6-6 and TRBJ2-3, with D unclear. Germline CDR1 reads MNHNY; CDR2 reads SVGAGI (reference sequence). This CDR3 is 13 amino acids long. The ends were cut back, 6 bases at V and 2 bases at J, with 9 bases in the middle. In DNA form, the CDR3 reads TGTGCCAGCAGGCCTGAGGTCACAGATACGCAGTATTTT. It codes for CASRPEVTDTQYF.

In this sample, this clonotype turned up a few times. CDR3 nucleotides: TGTGCCAGCAGCCAAGATAGGACGGCGGGGACCCTTCGGGAGCAGTACTTC. As protein: CASSQDRTAGTLREQYF. The chain is built from TRBV4-2 and TRBJ2-7; tentative D call: TRBD2 (6 bases). There are 17 residues in the CDR3. Germline V gives CDR1 LGHNA, CDR2 YNFKEQ. V lost 0 bases to trimming and J lost 7 bases, with 22 bases between them.

There are a few counts of this clonotype. Here the CDR3 DNA reads TGTGCCAGCAGCTTGGGACGGATAAATTCACCCCTCCACTTT. Translation: CASSLGRINSPLHF. This chain joins TRBV5-5 and TRBJ1-6; D is uncertain. The ends were cut back, 0 bases at V and 7 bases at J, with 8 bases in the middle. Germline values: CDR1 SGHKS, CDR2 YYEKEE (reference sequence). This CDR3 has 14 amino acids.

This clonotype was picked up a small number of times. The chain links TRBV9 to TRBJ1-3; TRBD1 agrees at 8 bases. The junction had 6 bases not matched to a gene; V was cut back by 4 bases and J by 3 bases. The CDR3 runs 15 residues. CDR1 is SGDLS and CDR2 is YYNGEE in the germline V gene. As DNA, the CDR3 is TGTGCCAGCAGCCTTACAGGGGGTGATGGAAACACCATATATTTT. Translation gives CASSLTGGDGNTIYF.

This clonotype was counted between two and nine times. The chain couples TRBV25-1 to TRBJ2-3, with no clear D. Germline lookup yields CDR1 MGHDK and CDR2 SYGVNS. Deletions cut 2 bases from V and 4 bases from J, with 13 bases between. This CDR3 has 15 residues. CDR3 amino acids: CASSEGILLPDTQYF. DNA of the CDR3: TGTGCCAGCAGTGAAGGAATCCTCCTCCCAGATACGCAGTATTTT.

Only a few counts were recorded for this clonotype. The chain couples TRBV3-1 to TRBJ1-5; D is possibly TRBD1 (6 bases). The V gene's germline CDR1 is LGHDT and CDR2 YNNKEL (reference sequence). The CDR3 runs to 14 residues. With 5 bases removed from V and 6 bases from J, the gap between germline ends came to 14 bases. For the CDR3, the DNA is TGTGCCAGCAGCGCCGGACAGAAAGGTCAGCCCCAGCATTTT. Its protein product is CASSAGQKGQPQHF. Supplemented by reference TRBV3-1 and TRBJ1-5, the full variable domain reads DTAVSQTPKYLVTQMGNDKSIKCEQNLGHDTMYWYKQDSKKFLKIMFSYNNKELIINETVPNRFSPKSPDKAHLNLHINSLELGDSAVYFCASSAGQKGQPQHFGDGTRLSIL.

The sample holds many counts of this clonotype. This chain uses TRBV12-3 or TRBV12-4 with TRBJ2-7, with a weak D call TRBD1 (6 bases). Trimming took off 3 bases at V and 0 bases at J, with 9 bases between the two ends. The CDR3 has 14 amino acids. The CDR3 coding sequence is TGTGCCAGCAGTTTGACAGGATTCTCCTACGAGCAGTACTTC. Protein sequence: CASSLTGFSYEQYF.

The table lists this clonotype with a few counts. The chain carries TRBV6-1 and TRBJ2-7, with 9 bases fitting TRBD2. The trim removed 6 bases at V and 2 bases at J, leaving 8 bases unmatched. The CDR3 is made up of 15 amino acids. From germline, CDR1 is MNHNS and CDR2 SASEGT. CDR3 bases: TGTGCCAGCAGCGCCCTCAGCGGGAGGCCCTACGAGCAGTACTTC. The encoded protein is CASSALSGRPYEQYF.

The chain carries TRBV6-1 and TRBJ2-5, with a weak D call TRBD1 (6 bases). The germline gives CDR1 MNHNS, CDR2 SASEGT. The CDR3 loop spans 13 amino acids. V was clipped by 6 bases and J by 8 bases, with 16 bases between them. The CDR3 nucleotides are TGTGCCAGCAGAAACCCCGACAGGCTTACCCAGTACTTC. It translates to CASRNPDRLTQYF.

This clonotype was observed a handful of times. The V call is TRBV10-3, the J call TRBJ2-3; D is possibly TRBD2 (6 bases). CDR1 and CDR2 from the germline V gene are ENHRY and SYGVKD. This CDR3 spans 13 amino acids. The V end lost 4 bases, the J end lost 9 bases, and 14 bases lay between the germline ends. The CDR3 reads CAISAPGRGTQYF. As DNA, the CDR3 is TGTGCCATCAGTGCCCCGGGGCGGGGCACGCAGTATTTT.

This clonotype was recorded once. J is TRBJ2-7 and V is TRBV7-2; 7 bases fit TRBD2. Per the germline V gene, CDR1 is SGHTA and CDR2 is FQGNSA. V shed 4 bases and J 9 bases; nucleotides not matched to a gene: 9. The CDR3 has 13 residues. The CDR3 sequence: CASSSGGRTVQYF. The CDR3 DNA follows: TGTGCCAGCAGCTCGGGGGGACGTACTGTGCAGTACTTC.